This entry lists 18 T cell receptor beta chains sequenced from one sample in a study of T cell responses to AZD1222 COVID-19 vaccine. Assay used: immunoSEQ multiplex PCR; TCRdb lists only in-frame clones, some missing. The top ten hold 4% to 5% of the sample, which has about 110,000 clones, over 75% seen once. The specimen comprised peripheral blood, sampled on day 0 of AZD1222 vaccination. These receptor sequences come from an adult in good health.

V and J are TRBV25-1 and TRBJ1-5; the D is unclear. Germline V gene lookup returns CDR1 MGHDK and CDR2 SYGVNS. With 3 bases removed from V and 3 bases from J, the gap between germline ends came to 6 bases. This CDR3 region has 13 residues. Here the CDR3 reads CASSDPNNQPQHF. CDR3 DNA: TGTGCCAGCAGTGACCCTAACAATCAGCCCCAGCATTTT.

This clone was detected only a few times. This chain links TRBV9 with TRBJ2-6; D possibly corresponds to TRBD1 (5 bases). This CDR3 comprises 18 residues. Trimming took 3 bases from V and 0 from J, leaving 16 bases between them. CDR1 is SGDLS and CDR2 is YYNGEE in the germline V gene. CDR3 DNA sequence: TGTGCCAGCAGCGGCAGGGTTGGGGATTACTCTGGGGCCAACGTCCTGACTTTC. As protein: CASSGRVGDYSGANVLTF. The full variable domain, its missing parts supplied by reference TRBV9 and TRBJ2-6, is DSGVTQTPKHLITATGQRVTLRCSPRSGDLSVYWYQQSLDQGLQFLIQYYNGEERAKGNILERFSAQQFPDLHSELNLSSLELGDSALYFCASSGRVGDYSGANVLTFGAGSRLTVL.

The CDR3 loop is CASSIWGMAEAFF. The CDR3 nucleotides are TGTGCCAGTAGTATATGGGGAATGGCTGAAGCTTTCTTT. The chain has TRBV19 and TRBJ1-1; the D is unclear. This CDR3 has 13 residues. The germline V and J ends were trimmed by 2 bases and 6 bases, with 10 bases remaining between them. Per the germline V gene, CDR1 is LNHDA and CDR2 is SQIVND (reference sequence).

The rearrangement links TRBV7-6 to TRBJ2-6, with D hard to call. CDR1 and CDR2 from the germline V gene are SGHVS and FNYEAQ. The CDR3 loop spans 14 amino acids. Between the trimmed V and J ends, which lost 3 bases and 4 bases, there was a span of 7 bases. For the CDR3, the DNA is TGTGCCAGCAGCTTTATGGCCGGGGCCAACGTCCTGACTTTC. Translating it yields CASSFMAGANVLTF.

The V gene is TRBV5-1, the J gene TRBJ2-7, with D perhaps matching TRBD1 or TRBD2 (5 bases each). This CDR3 has 15 amino acids. V was clipped by 0 bases and J by 2 bases, with 12 bases between them. CDR1 is SGHRS, CDR2 YFSETQ, per germline. The CDR3 loop is CASSLAGTGTYEQYF. DNA for the CDR3: TGCGCCAGCAGCTTGGCTGGGACCGGTACCTACGAGCAGTACTTC.

This clone has just a few counts. The rearrangement links TRBV7-2 to TRBJ2-7; D is undetermined. This CDR3 contains 15 residues. V was cut by 5 bases and J by 0 bases, with 14 bases left in between. Germline V lookup: CDR1 SGHTA, CDR2 FQGNSA. The CDR3 region is CASSATAYRSYEQYF. The DNA for the CDR3 is TGTGCCAGCAGCGCTACAGCTTACCGCTCCTACGAGCAGTACTTC.

This rearrangement joins TRBV5-1 to TRBJ1-2, with D possibly being TRBD1 (5 bases). V gave up 5 bases and J gave up 4 bases, with 18 bases separating them. The CDR3 covers 15 residues. Germline V gene data show CDR1 as SGHRS and CDR2 as YFSETQ. The CDR3 reads CASRNQLTAIYGYTF. CDR3 DNA sequence: TGCGCCAGCAGGAATCAATTGACAGCCATCTATGGCTACACCTTC.

The V gene is TRBV19, the J gene TRBJ1-5; perhaps TRBD1 as D (6 bases). The V gene's germline CDR1 is LNHDA and CDR2 SQIVND (reference sequence). The ends were cut back, 8 bases at V and 0 bases at J, with 17 bases in the middle. This CDR3 contains 16 residues. CDR3 sequence (DNA): TGTGCCAGTCTGGGGGCAGGTTCTTATAGCAATCAGCCCCAGCATTTT. Its translation is CASLGAGSYSNQPQHF. Combining the CDR3 with reference TRBV19 and TRBJ1-5 gives the whole variable domain DGGITQSPKYLFRKEGQNVTLSCEQNLNHDAMYWYRQDPGQGLRLIYYSQIVNDFQKGDIAEGYSVSREKKESFPLTVTSAQKNPTAFYLCASLGAGSYSNQPQHFGDGTRLSIL.

The table lists this clone with a few counts. The chain recombines TRBV2 with TRBJ1-2; 8 bases are shared with TRBD1. The V gene's germline CDR1 is SNHLY and CDR2 FYNNEI. V was pared by 7 bases and J by 8 bases, with 9 bases of the junction left unmatched. CDR3 length: 13 amino acids. CDR3 DNA: TGTGCCAGCACTTTGGACAGGGAAGGGGGCTACACCTTC. This sequence encodes CASTLDREGGYTF.

The rearrangement uses TRBV25-1 and TRBJ1-2; no clear D. The V gene lost 1 base and the J gene lost 8 bases, with 5 bases spanning the gap. Germline V gene data show CDR1 as MGHDK and CDR2 as SYGVNS. The CDR3 contains 11 residues. The CDR3 spells CASSEWRGYTF. CDR3 sequence (DNA): TGTGCCAGCAGTGAATGGCGGGGCTACACCTTC.

This clone has just a few counts. V gene TRBV10-3 combines with J gene TRBJ2-7; the match to TRBD2 covers 8 bases. Losses at the gene ends were 7 bases for V and 2 bases for J; bases not matched to a gene: 4. The CDR3 loop spans 13 amino acids. Per germline, CDR1 ENHRY and CDR2 SYGVKD. The CDR3 region is CAIKREIAYEQYF. The CDR3 bases are TGTGCCATCAAGCGGGAGATCGCCTACGAGCAGTACTTC.

CDR3 bases: TGTGCCAGCAGCCCGAGGCCAGGGGAATACACAGATACGCAGTATTTT. This codes for CASSPRPGEYTDTQYF. The rearrangement links TRBV9 to TRBJ2-3; maybe TRBD1 (6 bases). CDR1 and CDR2 (germline): SGDLS, YYNGEE. V was pared by 4 bases and J by 2 bases, with 17 bases between. The length of the CDR3 is 16 residues.

Note on this clone: One end of the junction fails to match germline, which may point to a read error. The CDR3 here is CASSLYRQGPNF. The CDR3 nucleotides are TGTGCCAGCAGCTTGTACCGGCAGGGTCCCAACTTC. The rearrangement links TRBV5-5 to TRBJ2-4; TRBD1 is a possible D gene (5 bases). This CDR3 has 12 residues. Per the germline V gene, CDR1 is SGHKS and CDR2 is YYEKEE (reference sequence).

The rearrangement links TRBV7-9 to TRBJ1-1, with TRBD1 as a possible D gene (6 bases). V dropped 5 bases and J dropped 4 bases, with 14 bases sitting between them. The length of the CDR3 is 14 residues. Germline-derived CDR1 and CDR2 are SEHNR and FQNEAQ (reference sequence). The CDR3 protein is CASSPSGVRTEAFF. Here the CDR3 DNA reads TGTGCCAGCAGCCCGTCAGGGGTTCGCACTGAAGCTTTCTTT.

This sequence joins TRBV7-2 and TRBJ2-3; D is perhaps TRBD1 (6 bases). Germline-derived CDR1 and CDR2 are SGHTA and FQGNSA. The CDR3 loop spans 17 amino acids. Trimming took off 4 bases at V and 1 base at J, with 18 bases between the two ends. The CDR3 protein is CASSSGAGPKGTDTQYF. Written as DNA, the CDR3 is TGTGCCAGCAGCTCAGGGGCGGGCCCAAAGGGCACAGATACGCAGTATTTT. The complete variable domain, with remaining parts taken from reference TRBV7-2 and TRBJ2-3, reads GAGVSQSPSNKVTEKGKDVELRCDPISGHTALYWYRQSLGQGLEFLIYFQGNSAPDKSGLPSDRFSAERTGGSVSTLTIQRTQQEDSAVYLCASSSGAGPKGTDTQYFGPGTRLTVL.

The J gene is TRBJ1-2, the V gene TRBV4-2; maybe TRBD1 (5 bases). In germline, CDR1 is LGHNA, CDR2 YNFKEQ. Trimming shortened V by 4 bases and J by 8 bases, and 14 bases separated the two germline ends. There are 13 residues in the CDR3. In DNA, the CDR3 is TGTGCCAGCAGCCTTACAACTGGGGGGGGCTACACCTTC. Translating gives CASSLTTGGGYTF.

V usage is TRBV24-1 and J usage is TRBJ2-1, with D maybe TRBD2 (5 bases). This CDR3 is 14 amino acids long. Trimming cost V 6 bases and J 6 bases, with 14 bases left between them. Germline V gene sequence: CDR1 KGHDR, CDR2 SFDVKD. CDR3 region: CATSSRTSGNEQFF. As DNA, the CDR3 is TGTGCCACCAGTTCCCGGACTTCGGGCAATGAGCAGTTCTTC.

The chain is built from TRBV7-2 and TRBJ2-1; D not certain. V was cut by 5 bases and J by 0 bases, with 11 bases left in between. The CDR3 spans 15 residues. Germline V CDR1 and CDR2: SGHTA, FQGNSA. The CDR3 coding sequence is TGTGCCAGCAGCACACGACAAGGCTCCTACAATGAGCAGTTCTTC. Protein sequence: CASSTRQGSYNEQFF.